These T cell receptor beta chains were read from a single sample in a study of identical twins. TCRdb reanalysed the 5' RACE reads using MiXCR and keeps one entry per CDR3 protein. This table holds approximately 300,000 distinct CDR3 sequences, just under 9.5% found once. The same data also contributed to another study, on yellow fever vaccine responses in identical twins.

Sequencing was performed on CD8+ T cells sorted from blood. Receptors originate from a woman in her late teens or twenties in good health. CDR3s include the opening cysteine and the closing phenylalanine or tryptophan. Fields, in order: CDR3 protein, CDR3 DNA, D gene, V gene, clone size, J gene. D genes are given only for firm matches. Where a row states a size, it is once, few, many or the class of an expanded clone; other rows omit it.

CASSFRTPSSYNSPLHF,TGTGCCAGCAGCTTCCGGACTCCGAGCTCCTATAATTCACCCCTCCACTTT,NA,TRBV7-8,NA,TRBJ1-6
CSASGLAGVRGEQFF,TGCAGTGCTTCCGGACTAGCGGGTGTCCGGGGTGAGCAGTTCTTC,TRBD2,TRBV20-1,many,TRBJ2-1
CSVRLAGVNEQFF,TGCAGCGTTCGTCTAGCGGGAGTCAATGAGCAGTTCTTC,TRBD2,TRBV29-1,NA,TRBJ2-1
CASSLGGTNEKLFF,TGTGCCAGCAGCTTGGGTGGTACTAATGAAAAACTGTTTTTT,NA,TRBV7-9,many,TRBJ1-4
CASAPPSGGIEQFF,TGTGCTAGTGCCCCGCCTAGCGGGGGGATTGAGCAGTTCTTC,TRBD2,TRBV12-5,few,TRBJ2-1
CSAPDDGGYYGYTF,TGCAGTGCGCCCGATGATGGGGGGTACTATGGCTACACCTTC,NA,TRBV20-1,many,TRBJ1-2
CSVVTGAYEQYF,TGCAGCGTTGTCACGGGAGCCTACGAGCAGTACTTC,NA,TRBV29-1,many,TRBJ2-7
CASSYSGQGAEQFF,TGTGCCAGCAGTTATTCGGGACAGGGGGCCGAGCAGTTCTTC,TRBD1,TRBV6-2/TRBV6-3,NA,TRBJ2-1
CSARGIESQASTDTQYF,TGCAGTGCTAGAGGAATCGAAAGCCAAGCTAGCACAGATACGCAGTATTTT,NA,TRBV20-1,many,TRBJ2-3
CASSQHRDMRLNEQFF,TGCGCCAGCAGCCAGCACCGGGATATGAGACTCAATGAGCAGTTCTTC,NA,TRBV4-3,few,TRBJ2-1
CASSFGTLYEQYF,TGTGCCAGCAGCTTCGGGACTTTGTACGAGCAGTACTTC,NA,TRBV11-2,NA,TRBJ2-7
CASSFASYEQYF,TGTGCCAGCAGTTTTGCCTCCTACGAGCAGTACTTC,NA,TRBV12-3/TRBV12-4,many,TRBJ2-7
CSVAASESWQETQYF,TGCAGCGTTGCGGCTAGCGAGAGTTGGCAAGAGACCCAGTACTTC,NA,TRBV29-1,NA,TRBJ2-5
CASSPTVSDGYTF,TGTGCCAGCAGCCCGACAGTCTCGGATGGCTACACCTTC,NA,TRBV7-6,many,TRBJ1-2
CATSQGQGRLVGQYF,TGTGCCACGAGCCAGGGACAGGGCCGCCTCGTGGGGCAGTACTTC,TRBD1,TRBV15,few,TRBJ2-7
CASSLMVAGGFTDTQYF,TGTGCCAGCAGCCTCATGGTAGCGGGAGGGTTCACAGATACGCAGTATTTT,TRBD2,TRBV6-1,many,TRBJ2-3
CASKVGTDLTYEQYF,TGTGCCAGCAAGGTCGGTACAGATCTAACCTACGAGCAGTACTTC,NA,TRBV2,few,TRBJ2-7
CAWSLGSWNIQYF,TGTGCCTGGAGTCTGGGCAGTTGGAACATTCAGTACTTC,NA,TRBV30,few,TRBJ2-4
CASSIGAGELFF,TGTGCCAGCAGTATAGGGGCCGGGGAGCTGTTTTTT,NA,TRBV25-1,few,TRBJ2-2
CASSLDTGSVETQYF,TGTGCCAGCAGCTTAGATACAGGGTCTGTAGAGACCCAGTACTTC,NA,TRBV7-8,many,TRBJ2-5
CASSYRGDRGRNEQFF,TGTGCCAGCAGTTACCGGGGGGACAGGGGGCGGAATGAGCAGTTCTTC,TRBD1,TRBV6-5,NA,TRBJ2-1
CASSLAPGFSSGNTIYF,TGTGCCAGCAGCTTAGCGCCAGGATTTAGCTCTGGAAACACCATATATTTT,NA,TRBV7-2,NA,TRBJ1-3
CASSFPGAYEQFF,TGTGCCAGCAGTTTTCCGGGGGCCTATGAGCAGTTCTTC,NA,TRBV12-3/TRBV12-4,few,TRBJ2-1
CSARAFRENQPQHF,TGCAGTGCTAGAGCCTTTAGGGAGAATCAGCCCCAGCATTTT,NA,TRBV20-1,many,TRBJ1-5